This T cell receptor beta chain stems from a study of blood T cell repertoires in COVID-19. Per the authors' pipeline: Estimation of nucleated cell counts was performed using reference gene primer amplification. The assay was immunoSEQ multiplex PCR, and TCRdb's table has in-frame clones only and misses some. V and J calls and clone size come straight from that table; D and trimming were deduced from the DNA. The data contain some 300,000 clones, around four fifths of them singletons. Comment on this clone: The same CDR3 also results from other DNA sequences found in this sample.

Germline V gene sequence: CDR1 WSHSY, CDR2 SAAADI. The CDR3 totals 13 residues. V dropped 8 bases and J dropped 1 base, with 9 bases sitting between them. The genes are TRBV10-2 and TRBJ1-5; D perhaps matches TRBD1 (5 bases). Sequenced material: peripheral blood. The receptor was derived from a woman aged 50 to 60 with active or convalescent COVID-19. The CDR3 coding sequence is TGCGCCAGCCGAGCAGGGAGCAATCAGCCCCAGCATTTT. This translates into CASRAGSNQPQHF.